These T cell receptor beta chains were read from a single sample in a study of blood T cell repertoires in COVID-19. Here immunoSEQ multiplex PCR was the method, and the copy in TCRdb shows in-frame clones only, minus some. The sample yields 650,000 to 800,000 clones, over 80% seen once. The sequencing input was peripheral blood. The receptors shown here come from a woman younger than 35 with acute or convalescent COVID-19. Each CDR3 is given with its conserved first and last residue. D genes are given only for firm matches. For some rows the clone size is stated as once, few or many, or as a class when expanded; others skip it.

d_call: .
clone_size: .
v_call: TRBV7-8
j_call: TRBJ1-1
cdr3_aa: CASSTGTSLTEAFF
cdr3_nt: TGTGCCAGCAGCACGGGGACAAGCCTCACTGAAGCTTTCTTT

d_call: TRBD1
clone_size: .
v_call: TRBV30
j_call: TRBJ1-2
cdr3_aa: CAWTPGGPYYGYTF
cdr3_nt: TGTGCCTGGACCCCAGGGGGGCCATACTATGGCTACACCTTC

d_call: .
clone_size: .
v_call: TRBV10-2
j_call: TRBJ1-2
cdr3_aa: CASTPDSTYGYTF
cdr3_nt: TGCGCCAGCACTCCGGACAGCACCTATGGCTACACCTTC

d_call: .
clone_size: .
v_call: TRBV7-2
j_call: TRBJ2-3
cdr3_aa: CASSLESSDTQYF
cdr3_nt: TGTGCCAGCAGCTTAGAATCATCAGATACGCAGTATTTT

d_call: .
clone_size: .
v_call: TRBV7-2
j_call: TRBJ2-2
cdr3_aa: CASSPVQGYTGELFF
cdr3_nt: TGTGCCAGCAGCCCCGTACAGGGATACACCGGGGAGCTGTTTTTT

d_call: .
clone_size: .
v_call: TRBV2
j_call: TRBJ1-1
cdr3_aa: CASSVKGSNTEAFF
cdr3_nt: TGTGCCAGCAGTGTTAAGGGGTCGAACACTGAAGCTTTCTTT

d_call: .
clone_size: .
v_call: TRBV6-5
j_call: TRBJ1-3
cdr3_aa: CASSFRGSGNTIYF
cdr3_nt: TGTGCCAGCAGTTTCAGGGGCTCTGGAAACACCATATATTTT

d_call: .
clone_size: once
v_call: TRBV29-1
j_call: TRBJ2-1
cdr3_aa: CSVHRETYNEQFF
cdr3_nt: TGCAGCGTTCACAGGGAGACCTACAATGAGCAGTTCTTC

d_call: .
clone_size: .
v_call: TRBV30
j_call: TRBJ2-7
cdr3_aa: CAWRPAAGPYEQYF
cdr3_nt: TGTGCCTGGAGGCCGGCGGCAGGGCCCTACGAGCAGTACTTC

d_call: TRBD1
clone_size: .
v_call: TRBV10-3
j_call: TRBJ1-5
cdr3_aa: CAIRGTGGNQPQHF
cdr3_nt: TGTGCCATCAGGGGGACAGGGGGCAATCAGCCCCAGCATTTT

d_call: .
clone_size: .
v_call: TRBV6-4
j_call: TRBJ2-1
cdr3_aa: CASSTGAGKGNEQFF
cdr3_nt: TGTGCCAGCAGTACCGGGGCGGGGAAGGGGAATGAGCAGTTCTTC

d_call: .
clone_size: .
v_call: TRBV7-9
j_call: TRBJ2-2
cdr3_aa: CASSLAAGPLFF
cdr3_nt: TGTGCCAGCAGCTTAGCCGCGGGGCCGCTGTTTTTT

d_call: .
clone_size: .
v_call: TRBV7-2
j_call: TRBJ1-2
cdr3_aa: CASRLTPGAYGYTF
cdr3_nt: TGTGCCAGCAGACTTACTCCAGGGGCCTATGGCTACACCTTC

d_call: TRBD1
clone_size: once
v_call: TRBV3-1/TRBV3-2
j_call: TRBJ2-7
cdr3_aa: CASSQGQDRSYEQYF
cdr3_nt: TGTGCCAGCAGCCAGGGACAGGATCGGTCCTACGAGCAGTACTTC

d_call: TRBD2
clone_size: .
v_call: TRBV27
j_call: TRBJ2-1
cdr3_aa: CASSLSSGGASEQFF
cdr3_nt: TGTGCCAGCAGTTTATCCAGCGGGGGGGCCAGTGAGCAGTTCTTC

d_call: .
clone_size: once
v_call: TRBV7-9
j_call: TRBJ1-1
cdr3_aa: CASSLGTVTEAFF
cdr3_nt: TGTGCCAGCAGCTTAGGCACAGTCACTGAAGCTTTCTTT

d_call: TRBD2
clone_size: .
v_call: TRBV13
j_call: TRBJ2-1
cdr3_aa: CASSFGGGSYNEQFF
cdr3_nt: TGTGCCAGCAGCTTCGGCGGGGGCTCCTACAATGAGCAGTTCTTC

d_call: TRBD1
clone_size: .
v_call: TRBV3-1/TRBV3-2
j_call: TRBJ2-7
cdr3_aa: CASSLRDRASYEQYF
cdr3_nt: TGTGCCAGCAGCCTCCGGGACAGGGCCTCCTACGAGCAGTACTTC

d_call: TRBD1
clone_size: .
v_call: TRBV3-1/TRBV3-2
j_call: TRBJ1-2
cdr3_aa: CASSQALQGQGVHGYTF
cdr3_nt: TGTGCCAGCAGCCAAGCCTTACAGGGACAGGGTGTTCATGGCTACACCTTC

d_call: .
clone_size: .
v_call: TRBV9
j_call: TRBJ1-1
cdr3_aa: CASSPPEVVNEAFF
cdr3_nt: TGTGCCAGCAGCCCCCCCGAGGTAGTTAATGAAGCTTTCTTT

d_call: TRBD1
clone_size: .
v_call: TRBV19
j_call: TRBJ2-3
cdr3_aa: CATRQGQLDTQYF
cdr3_nt: TGTGCCACCCGACAGGGACAGTTGGATACGCAGTATTTT

d_call: TRBD1
clone_size: .
v_call: TRBV13
j_call: TRBJ2-3
cdr3_aa: CASSLKTPEGASTDTQYF
cdr3_nt: TGTGCCAGCAGCTTAAAGACCCCAGAGGGGGCGAGCACAGATACGCAGTATTTT

d_call: TRBD1
clone_size: few
v_call: TRBV19
j_call: TRBJ1-1
cdr3_aa: CASSTLRGQGDTEAFF
cdr3_nt: TGTGCCAGTAGTACCCTCAGGGGGCAAGGGGACACTGAAGCTTTCTTT

d_call: .
clone_size: .
v_call: TRBV6-5
j_call: TRBJ2-7
cdr3_aa: CASNLVGNSYEQYF
cdr3_nt: TGTGCCAGCAATCTTGTGGGCAACTCCTACGAGCAGTACTTC

d_call: TRBD2
clone_size: .
v_call: TRBV4-1
j_call: TRBJ2-5
cdr3_aa: CASSQVPGGGETQYF
cdr3_nt: TGCGCCAGCAGCCAAGTGCCGGGGGGGGGAGAGACCCAGTACTTC

d_call: TRBD2
clone_size: .
v_call: TRBV4-3
j_call: TRBJ2-1
cdr3_aa: CASSQGLAASSYNEQFF
cdr3_nt: TGCGCCAGCAGCCAGGGACTAGCGGCGAGCTCCTACAATGAGCAGTTCTTC

d_call: .
clone_size: .
v_call: TRBV19
j_call: TRBJ1-1
cdr3_aa: CASTLTPGTEAFF
cdr3_nt: TGTGCCAGTACCCTGACACCCGGCACTGAAGCTTTCTTT

d_call: TRBD1
clone_size: .
v_call: TRBV19
j_call: TRBJ1-2
cdr3_aa: CASSLRLGRGDYGYTF
cdr3_nt: TGTGCCAGTAGTTTACGACTGGGCAGGGGGGACTATGGCTACACCTTC

d_call: .
clone_size: .
v_call: TRBV10-3
j_call: TRBJ1-1
cdr3_aa: CAIRREILPAEAFF
cdr3_nt: TGTGCCATCAGGAGGGAGATTTTGCCCGCTGAAGCTTTCTTT

d_call: TRBD2
clone_size: .
v_call: TRBV2
j_call: TRBJ2-7
cdr3_aa: CASSEFGLGTYEQYF
cdr3_nt: TGTGCCAGCAGTGAATTTGGACTAGGGACCTACGAGCAGTACTTC

d_call: TRBD1
clone_size: few
v_call: TRBV27
j_call: TRBJ2-4
cdr3_aa: CASSPTRGQGAFQYF
cdr3_nt: TGTGCCAGCAGTCCGACACGCGGACAGGGGGCTTTTCAGTACTTC

d_call: .
clone_size: .
v_call: TRBV4-1
j_call: TRBJ1-4
cdr3_aa: CASSQDRSTFSNEKLFF
cdr3_nt: TGCGCCAGCAGCCAAGATCGGAGTACCTTCTCCAATGAAAAACTGTTTTTT

d_call: .
clone_size: .
v_call: TRBV6-5
j_call: TRBJ1-2
cdr3_aa: CASRRRPVNYGYTF
cdr3_nt: TGTGCCAGCAGAAGGCGGCCGGTAAACTATGGCTACACCTTC

d_call: TRBD1
clone_size: .
v_call: TRBV6-4
j_call: TRBJ1-2
cdr3_aa: CASKAPSRQGEGWYYGYTF
cdr3_nt: TGTGCCAGCAAAGCCCCCTCGAGACAGGGTGAAGGTTGGTACTATGGCTACACCTTC

d_call: .
clone_size: .
v_call: TRBV28
j_call: TRBJ1-5
cdr3_aa: CASSLLSGGDQPQHF
cdr3_nt: TGTGCCAGCAGTTTATTAAGCGGCGGAGATCAGCCCCAGCATTTT

d_call: .
clone_size: .
v_call: TRBV5-4
j_call: TRBJ1-1
cdr3_aa: CASSFGRGRGTEAFF
cdr3_nt: TGTGCCAGCAGCTTCGGGAGGGGACGTGGCACTGAAGCTTTCTTT

d_call: TRBD1
clone_size: .
v_call: TRBV18
j_call: TRBJ2-3
cdr3_aa: CASSPPAGQVGGTDTQYF
cdr3_nt: TGTGCCAGCTCACCACCAGCAGGACAGGTGGGCGGCACAGATACGCAGTATTTT

d_call: .
clone_size: .
v_call: TRBV5-1
j_call: TRBJ1-5
cdr3_aa: CASSFQATGNQPQHF
cdr3_nt: TGCGCCAGCAGCTTCCAGGCGACGGGCAATCAGCCCCAGCATTTT

d_call: TRBD1
clone_size: .
v_call: TRBV6-5
j_call: TRBJ2-2
cdr3_aa: CASSRDRINTGELFF
cdr3_nt: TGTGCCAGCAGCCGGGACAGGATTAACACCGGGGAGCTGTTTTTT

d_call: .
clone_size: .
v_call: TRBV30
j_call: TRBJ1-6
cdr3_aa: CAWSGGTRNSPLHF
cdr3_nt: TGTGCCTGGAGTGGCGGGACTCGGAATTCACCCCTCCACTTT

d_call: TRBD1
clone_size: .
v_call: TRBV11-2
j_call: TRBJ2-7
cdr3_aa: CASRLRQGEQYF
cdr3_nt: TGTGCCAGCAGGCTGAGACAGGGCGAGCAGTACTTC

d_call: .
clone_size: once
v_call: TRBV30
j_call: TRBJ2-3
cdr3_aa: CAWSVTSGTDTQYF
cdr3_nt: TGTGCCTGGAGTGTAACCAGCGGCACAGATACGCAGTATTTT

d_call: .
clone_size: .
v_call: TRBV5-5
j_call: TRBJ2-7
cdr3_aa: CASSFLDTYEQYF
cdr3_nt: TGTGCCAGCAGCTTCCTAGATACCTACGAGCAGTACTTC

d_call: TRBD2
clone_size: .
v_call: TRBV10-3
j_call: TRBJ2-1
cdr3_aa: CATNLAGGYNEQFF
cdr3_nt: TGTGCCACCAATTTGGCGGGGGGGTACAATGAGCAGTTCTTC

d_call: .
clone_size: .
v_call: TRBV5-6
j_call: TRBJ1-6
cdr3_aa: CASSLSGNGSPLHF
cdr3_nt: TGTGCCAGCAGCTTGTCCGGGAATGGTTCACCCCTCCACTTT

d_call: .
clone_size: .
v_call: TRBV6-6
j_call: TRBJ1-1
cdr3_aa: CASSPNHGRDTNTEAFF
cdr3_nt: TGTGCCAGCAGTCCAAACCACGGCCGGGACACCAACACTGAAGCTTTCTTT

d_call: .
clone_size: .
v_call: TRBV5-1
j_call: TRBJ2-7
cdr3_aa: CASSLAWRDEQYF
cdr3_nt: TGCGCCAGCAGCTTGGCCTGGAGAGACGAGCAGTACTTC

d_call: TRBD1
clone_size: .
v_call: TRBV6-5
j_call: TRBJ1-1
cdr3_aa: CASSAGTGGRAFF
cdr3_nt: TGTGCCAGCAGCGCCGGGACAGGGGGTAGGGCTTTCTTT

d_call: TRBD1
clone_size: .
v_call: TRBV2
j_call: TRBJ1-4
cdr3_aa: CASRLAISGTANEKLFF
cdr3_nt: TGTGCCAGCAGGCTGGCCATATCCGGGACAGCTAATGAAAAACTGTTTTTT

d_call: .
clone_size: .
v_call: TRBV12-3/TRBV12-4
j_call: TRBJ1-2
cdr3_aa: CASSPGLKYGYTF
cdr3_nt: TGTGCCAGCAGTCCGGGACTGAAATATGGCTACACCTTC

d_call: TRBD1
clone_size: .
v_call: TRBV10-3
j_call: TRBJ1-2
cdr3_aa: CAISGAGGYGYTF
cdr3_nt: TGTGCCATCAGTGGTGCAGGGGGGTATGGCTACACCTTC

d_call: .
clone_size: .
v_call: TRBV6-5
j_call: TRBJ1-2
cdr3_aa: CASRPQRVERGGYTF
cdr3_nt: TGTGCCAGCAGACCCCAGAGGGTAGAACGCGGGGGCTACACCTTC

d_call: .
clone_size: .
v_call: TRBV19
j_call: TRBJ2-1
cdr3_aa: CASSIDSLRDNEQFF
cdr3_nt: TGTGCCAGTAGTATTGACAGCCTAAGGGACAATGAGCAGTTCTTC

d_call: .
clone_size: .
v_call: TRBV19
j_call: TRBJ1-2
cdr3_aa: CASKRGSNYGYTF
cdr3_nt: TGTGCCAGTAAAAGGGGGTCTAACTATGGCTACACCTTC

d_call: .
clone_size: .
v_call: TRBV5-5
j_call: TRBJ1-5
cdr3_aa: CASRAAGNSNQPQHF
cdr3_nt: TGTGCCAGCAGGGCTGCGGGGAATAGCAATCAGCCCCAGCATTTT

d_call: .
clone_size: .
v_call: TRBV3-1/TRBV3-2
j_call: TRBJ1-5
cdr3_aa: CASSLTGIKQPQHF
cdr3_nt: TGTGCCAGCAGCCTTACAGGGATAAAACAGCCCCAGCATTTT

d_call: .
clone_size: .
v_call: TRBV14
j_call: TRBJ2-7
cdr3_aa: CASSPTADSYEQYF
cdr3_nt: TGTGCCAGCAGCCCCACAGCAGACTCCTACGAGCAGTACTTC

d_call: .
clone_size: .
v_call: TRBV4-2
j_call: TRBJ2-7
cdr3_aa: CASSQFPGGPYEQYF
cdr3_nt: TGTGCCAGCAGCCAGTTCCCCGGGGGGCCCTACGAGCAGTACTTC

d_call: .
clone_size: .
v_call: TRBV6-2/TRBV6-3
j_call: TRBJ2-2
cdr3_aa: CASSYTGANTGELFF
cdr3_nt: TGTGCCAGCAGTTATACAGGCGCGAACACCGGGGAGCTGTTTTTT